This note documents a single T cell receptor (beta chain) sequence. In preparing bulk TCR libraries, previously described methods and listed TCR primers were used. TCRdb used MiXCR to reprocess the PCR reads, holding one entry per CDR3 protein. The repertoire holds about half a million distinct CDR3 sequences, with about 26% as singletons. These data belong to a study of molecular identifiers for immune sequencing clone quantification. The wider study: Replicate RNA came from about 20,000 or 100,000 naive CD8 cells and was split five ways, and four parts were sequenced.

Germline CDR1 is MNHEY and CDR2 is SMNVEV (reference sequence). V gave up 2 bases and J gave up 5 bases, with 16 bases separating them. The CDR3 consists of 15 residues. Input material: naive CD8+ T cells from blood, with Jurkat cell RNA spiked in. Documented subset: FACS-sorted CD8+CD4-CCR7+CD45RA+ naive T cells. The receptor's source is a human donor in good health. Some libraries in this study had Jurkat cell RNA spiked in. The chain couples TRBV27 to TRBJ2-7, with D possibly matching TRBD1 (7 bases). This CDR3 is CASSLGGGGWNEQYF. The DNA for the CDR3 is TGTGCCAGCAGTTTAGGAGGGGGCGGGTGGAACGAGCAGTACTTC.